This TCR beta chain was observed in a study of T cell clonality in common variable immunodeficiency. Study conclusions and caveats: Links between repertoire features and CVID complications were heterogeneity-limited. Common variable immunodeficiency TCR beta sequences reportedly had fewer deletions and N-nucleotide insertions.

This clone came up many times. Its antigen is unidentified. The read comes to an end 3 residues before the CDR3 does, leaving the germline J gene to fill in the end. The CDR3 totals 14 residues. The germline gives CDR1 DFQATT, CDR2 SNEGSKA (reference sequence). The V gene end was trimmed by 6 bases and the J gene end by 0 bases; junction bases not matched to a gene: 8. This table comes from immunoSEQ multiplex PCR, and its TCRdb copy is limited to in-frame clones, with some not included. The repertoire yields some 54,000 clones, none seen only once; the top ten contain more than 2%. Sequenced sample: peripheral blood mononuclear cells. The chain couples TRBV20-1 to TRBJ2-7; TRBD2 agrees at 7 bases. The receptor was isolated from a person aged 18 to 75 in good health. The CDR3 here is CSAHSTSSSYEQYF. The DNA read from the CDR3 is TGCAGTGCCCACTCGACTAGCAGCTCCTACGAG.